The 32 T cell receptor beta chains below all came from one sample that was sequenced in a study of blood T cell repertoires in COVID-19. Generated by immunoSEQ multiplex PCR, the TCRdb table keeps only in-frame clones and is missing some. The table lists under 200,000 clones, under 90% of them singletons. What was sequenced was peripheral blood. The receptors originated from a woman aged 70-85 years with COVID-19, enrolled during active disease.

This rearrangement joins TRBV6-5 to TRBJ1-1; D is perhaps TRBD1 (6 bases). The CDR3 spans 14 residues. The V end was cut by 10 bases, the J end by 1 base, with 16 bases between. Germline V gives CDR1 MNHEY, CDR2 SVGAGI. The DNA of the CDR3 is TGTGCCACCTGTCGTGCGACAGGGAACACTGAAGCTTTCTTT. Protein: CATCRATGNTEAFF.

The chain has TRBV7-2 and TRBJ2-5; maybe TRBD2 (7 bases). With 3 bases removed from V and 1 base from J, the gap between germline ends came to 9 bases. The V gene's germline CDR1 is SGHTA and CDR2 FQGNSA. CDR3 length: 14 residues. Here the CDR3 DNA reads TGTGCCAGCAGCTTTAGGGGGGGCCAAGAGACCCAGTACTTC. Its protein is CASSFRGGQETQYF.

The genes are TRBV10-3 and TRBJ2-1, with 15 positions matching TRBD2. The CDR3 runs to 18 residues. The V and J ends lost 8 bases and 7 bases, in that order; junction bases with no gene match: 15. The germline CDR1 and CDR2 sequences are ENHRY and SYGVKD. CDR3 sequence (DNA): TGTGCCATCCAGAGCCTGCCGGGACTAGCGGGGGGCCAAAATGAGCAGTTCTTC. This codes for CAIQSLPGLAGGQNEQFF.

The rearrangement links TRBV7-7 to TRBJ2-6; the D gene is possibly TRBD1 (5 bases). Trimming pared 5 bases from V and 4 bases from J, leaving 15 bases between. Germline loops: CDR1 SSHAT, CDR2 FNYEAQ (reference sequence). CDR3 size: 16 residues. The CDR3 protein is CASSPPEGEGANVLTF. Here the CDR3 DNA reads TGTGCCAGCAGCCCTCCGGAAGGGGAAGGGGCCAACGTCCTGACTTTC.

The chain joins TRBV7-9 to TRBJ1-2; 8 bases align to TRBD1. This CDR3 has 14 amino acids. V gave up 5 bases and J gave up 0 bases; unmatched junction bases: 2. Germline V CDR1 and CDR2: SEHNR, FQNEAQ (reference sequence). CDR3 nucleotides: TGTGCCAGCAGCCGGACAGGGTCTAACTATGGCTACACCTTC. Translating it yields CASSRTGSNYGYTF. Based on the CDR3 plus reference TRBV7-9 and TRBJ1-2, the full variable domain is DTGVSQNPRHKITKRGQNVTFRCDPISEHNRLYWYRQTLGQGPEFLTYFQNEAQLEKSRLLSDRFSAERPKGSFSTLEIQRTEQGDSAMYLCASSRTGSNYGYTFGSGTRLTVV.

V and J are TRBV2 and TRBJ2-2, with 9 bases matching TRBD2. Germline assignment: CDR1 SNHLY and CDR2 FYNNEI. This CDR3 has 15 residues. CDR3 sequence: CVTRRLAGHTGELFF. The CDR3, as DNA: TGTGTCACACGTAGGCTAGCGGGGCACACCGGGGAGCTGTTTTTT.

The chain combines TRBV6-1 with TRBJ2-7, with 8 bases identical to TRBD1. This CDR3 region has 15 residues. Germline CDR1 is MNHNS and CDR2 is SASEGT. Losses at the gene ends were 3 bases for V and 3 bases for J; bases not matched to a gene: 7. CDR3 bases: TGTGCCAGCAGTGAGGGCTACAGGGGGTTCTACGAGCAGTACGTC. Its protein is CASSEGYRGFYEQYV.

The J gene is TRBJ2-7, the V gene TRBV29-1, with 10 bases matching TRBD1. V dropped 8 bases and J dropped 7; count of bases not matched to a gene: 17. In germline, CDR1 is SQVTM, CDR2 ANQGSEA. This CDR3 is 15 amino acids long. CDR3 protein: CSTSTGGGFGEEQYF. The CDR3 coding sequence is TGCAGCACTTCGACAGGGGGCGGTTTCGGTGAAGAGCAGTACTTC.

The V gene is TRBV6-4, the J gene TRBJ2-7; 10 nucleotides line up with TRBD2. V lost 7 bases and J lost 6; bases outside the gene matches: 12. Germline V gene sequence: CDR1 MRHNA, CDR2 SNTAGT. The CDR3 length is 15 residues. Here the CDR3 DNA reads TGTGCCAGCACCTCAAACGGGACTAGCGAATGCGAGCAGTACGTC. Its translation is CASTSNGTSECEQYV.

The rearrangement joins TRBV14 to TRBJ1-1; tentatively, D is TRBD1 (6 bases). Between the trimmed V and J ends, which lost 8 bases and 4 bases, there was a span of 14 bases. The germline V gene encodes CDR1 SGHDN and CDR2 FVKESK. The CDR3 covers 13 residues. The CDR3 DNA follows: TGTGCCAGCCGACAGGCAGGAGGCACTGAAGCTTTCTTT. Amino acid sequence: CASRQAGGTEAFF.

The V and J genes are TRBV30 and TRBJ1-2, with TRBD1 matching 7 bases. The CDR3 loop spans 12 amino acids. In germline, CDR1 is GTSNPN, CDR2 SVGIG (reference sequence). V was clipped by 8 bases and J by 8 bases; unmatched bases: 11. CDR3 nucleotide sequence: TGTGCCAGCACAGACAGGGCGGACGGCTACACCTTC. Residues: CASTDRADGYTF. Using reference TRBV30 and TRBJ1-2 for the parts outside the CDR3, the full variable domain is SQTIHQWPATLVQPVGSPLSLECTVEGTSNPNLYWYRQAAGRGLQLLFYSVGIGQISSEVPQNLSASRPQDRQFILSSKKLLLSDSGFYLCASTDRADGYTFGSGTRLTVV.

V usage is TRBV30 and J usage is TRBJ1-4; D unresolved. Germline V CDR1 and CDR2: GTSNPN, SVGIG (reference sequence). CDR3 length: 15 amino acids. V lost 2 bases and J lost 8, with 18 bases in between. Here the CDR3 DNA reads TGTGCCTGGAGTCGTATCTACGGGGTCCGGGAAAAACTGTTTTTT. The encoded protein is CAWSRIYGVREKLFF.

The chain couples TRBV7-9 to TRBJ2-4; TRBD2 matches 11 bases. V lost 5 bases to trimming and J lost 2 bases; unmatched junction nucleotides: 8. CDR3 length: 17 amino acids. Germline CDR1 SEHNR, CDR2 FQNEAQ (reference sequence). The CDR3 nucleotides are TGTGCCAGCAGCCCTACCGGGACTAGCGGATCCAAAAACATTCAGTACTTC. Its translation: CASSPTGTSGSKNIQYF.

This chain joins TRBV5-4 and TRBJ2-5; 9 bases are a match to TRBD2. Germline CDR1 SGHNT, CDR2 YYREEE (reference sequence). The CDR3 runs 15 residues. J lost 2 bases, V lost 4 bases, and 6 bases had no gene match. The CDR3 region has the DNA TGTGCCAGCAGCGAAAAACTAGCGGGTCAAGAGACCCAGTACTTC. This sequence encodes CASSEKLAGQETQYF.

V usage is TRBV29-1 and J usage is TRBJ2-3; D remains ambiguous. The CDR3 sequence is 14 residues long. Trimming cost V 6 bases and J 6 bases, with 19 bases left between them. The germline gives CDR1 SQVTM, CDR2 ANQGSEA. Written as DNA, the CDR3 is TGCAGCGTGGGTAGGATCGAGCTAGTGGATACGCAGTATTTT. Its translation: CSVGRIELVDTQYF.

The chain employs TRBV15 and TRBJ2-1; tentative D call: TRBD2 (5 bases). V was clipped by 1 base and J by 8 bases, with 6 bases between them. The CDR3 has 12 residues. Per the germline V gene, CDR1 is LNHNV and CDR2 is YYDKDF (reference sequence). CDR3 sequence reads: CATSRVGDEQFF. The CDR3 DNA reads TGTGCCACCAGCAGAGTCGGGGATGAGCAGTTCTTC.

The V gene is TRBV7-9, the J gene TRBJ2-5; 10 positions agree with TRBD1. This CDR3 contains 17 residues. The germline V gene encodes CDR1 SEHNR and CDR2 FQNEAQ (reference sequence). V lost 1 base to trimming and J lost 5 bases; unmatched junction nucleotides: 10. CDR3 region: CASSLGRDRGPWETQYF. As DNA, the CDR3 is TGTGCCAGCAGCTTAGGAAGAGACAGGGGGCCTTGGGAGACCCAGTACTTC.

The chain links TRBV3-1 (or the pseudogene TRBV3-2) to TRBJ2-2; 10 bases map to TRBD2. This CDR3 spans 14 amino acids. Germline CDR1 is LGHDT and CDR2 is YNNKEL (reference sequence). Trimming at V came to 4 bases and at J to 10 bases, leaving 6 bases not matched to a gene. The CDR3 DNA sequence: TGTGCCAGCAGCCCAACTCTAGCGGGGGTGGAGCTGTTTTTT. This encodes CASSPTLAGVELFF.

V gene TRBV9 combines with J gene TRBJ2-1; no firm D call. The CDR3 runs to 15 residues. Germline lookup yields CDR1 SGDLS and CDR2 YYNGEE. V was pared by 3 bases and J by 0 bases, with 10 bases between. The CDR3, as DNA: TGTGCCAGCAGCGCCCTTGGCAGCTCCTACAATGAGCAGTTCTTC. It codes for CASSALGSSYNEQFF.

The chain recombines TRBV30 with TRBJ2-1; D uncertain. Trimming cost V 7 bases and J 0 bases, with 10 bases left between them. Germline CDR1 is GTSNPN and CDR2 is SVGIG (reference sequence). This CDR3 is 13 amino acids long. CDR3 protein: CALDLSSYNEQFF. CDR3 DNA sequence: TGTGCCTTAGATTTGAGCTCCTACAATGAGCAGTTCTTC.

Written as DNA, the CDR3 is TGTGCCAGCAGCCCTGGGACTAGCGGGGCCTCAGATACGCAGTATTTT. As protein: CASSPGTSGASDTQYF. The V call is TRBV5-4, the J call TRBJ2-3, with TRBD2 matching over 13 bases. CDR3 size: 16 residues. With 4 bases clipped from V and 4 bases from J, the junction kept 6 bases outside the gene matches. CDR1 SGHNT and CDR2 YYREEE come from the germline V gene (reference sequence).

Only a few counts were recorded for this clone. CDR3: CASSYGAPRNSPLHF. The CDR3 DNA is TGTGCCAGCAGTTACGGGGCCCCCAGGAATTCACCCCTCCACTTT. The V call is TRBV6-5, the J call TRBJ1-6, with D possibly matching TRBD1 (5 bases). From germline, CDR1 is MNHEY and CDR2 SVGAGI. V was shortened by 2 bases and J by 7 bases, with 12 bases between the two germline ends. This CDR3 is built from 15 residues.

The chain uses TRBV30 and TRBJ2-5, with D perhaps TRBD1 (5 bases). In germline, CDR1 is GTSNPN, CDR2 SVGIG (reference sequence). Deletions cut 5 bases from V and 5 bases from J, with 15 bases between. The CDR3 is made up of 13 amino acids. CDR3 bases: TGTGCCTGGCGCCAGGGATTGCAGGAGACCCAGTACTTC. It specifies CAWRQGLQETQYF.

The chain uses TRBV5-8 and TRBJ2-7; TRBD1 might be the D (6 bases). V was clipped by 4 bases and J by 3 bases, with 20 bases between them. Germline CDR1 reads SGHTS; CDR2 reads YDEGEE. The CDR3 runs 16 residues. The CDR3 loop reads CASSVKTGTHNYEQYV. The CDR3 region has the DNA TGTGCCAGCAGCGTTAAGACCGGGACACACAACTACGAGCAGTACGTC.

The J gene is TRBJ2-6, the V gene TRBV29-1; D gene ambiguous. V lost 4 bases to trimming and J lost 0 bases, with 10 bases between them. CDR1 and CDR2 (germline): SQVTM, ANQGSEA. The CDR3 is made up of 15 amino acids. CDR3 nucleotide sequence: TGCAGCGTTGTGCCCGCGGTCTCTGGGGCCAACGTCCTGACTTTC. As protein: CSVVPAVSGANVLTF.

The chain couples TRBV6-1 to TRBJ2-7; maybe TRBD1 (5 bases). The CDR3 sequence is 14 residues long. Trimming took off 2 bases at V and 3 bases at J, with 11 bases between the two ends. CDR1 MNHNS and CDR2 SASEGT come from the germline V gene. The DNA for the CDR3 is TGTGCCAGCAGTGAACAGGGTTTCGGCTACGAGCAGTACTTC. Residues: CASSEQGFGYEQYF.

The chain links TRBV5-6 to TRBJ2-6; 10 bases are a match to TRBD1. The CDR3 is made up of 18 amino acids. Germline V gene lookup returns CDR1 SGHDT and CDR2 YYEEEE. V lost 3 bases to trimming and J lost 0 bases; unmatched junction nucleotides: 6. DNA of the CDR3: TGTGCCAGCAGCTGGCGGACAGGGGGACCCTCTGGGGCCAACGTCCTGACTTTC. As protein: CASSWRTGGPSGANVLTF.

The V and J genes are TRBV19 and TRBJ2-7; a weak D match, TRBD2 (5 bases). This CDR3 has 16 residues. V lost 1 base and J lost 0, with 13 bases in between. CDR1 is LNHDA and CDR2 is SQIVND in the germline V gene (reference sequence). In nucleotides, the CDR3 is TGTGCCAGTAGTATAGTTCTGGGAGCAGACTCCTACGAGCAGTACTTC. Translating gives CASSIVLGADSYEQYF.

The gene calls are TRBV10-2 and TRBJ2-5, with 8 bases lining up with TRBD2. CDR1 is WSHSY and CDR2 is SAAADI in the germline V gene. The CDR3 spans 16 residues. Germline trimming cut 3 bases from V and 5 bases from J; bases unmatched to any gene: 11. CDR3 sequence: CASSDNTGRVGETQYF. The CDR3 DNA sequence: TGCGCCAGCAGTGATAATACCGGGAGGGTTGGGGAGACCCAGTACTTC.

The V call is TRBV7-2, the J call TRBJ2-7, with TRBD1 matching 12 bases. This CDR3 comprises 14 residues. Germline V gene lookup returns CDR1 SGHTA and CDR2 FQGNSA. The V and J ends lost 3 bases and 9 bases, in that order; junction bases with no gene match: 6. The CDR3 sequence is CASSLGQGAERQYF. The CDR3 coding sequence is TGTGCCAGCAGCTTGGGACAGGGGGCCGAGAGGCAGTACTTC. The whole variable domain, filled in from reference TRBV7-2 and TRBJ2-7, reads GAGVSQSPSNKVTEKGKDVELRCDPISGHTALYWYRQSLGQGLEFLIYFQGNSAPDKSGLPSDRFSAERTGGSVSTLTIQRTQQEDSAVYLCASSLGQGAERQYFGPGTRLTVT.

The sample holds a few counts of this clone. The chain links TRBV6-5 to TRBJ1-1, with D unclear. The CDR3 length is 11 residues. Trimming left V 6 bases short and J 6 bases short, with 8 bases between. Germline V gives CDR1 MNHEY, CDR2 SVGAGI. The CDR3 sequence is CASRYIAEAFF. The DNA for the CDR3 is TGTGCCAGCAGATACATAGCTGAAGCTTTCTTT.

The CDR3 sequence: CASKFLATGELFF. CDR3 sequence (DNA): TGTGCCAGCAAGTTCCTAGCCACCGGGGAGCTGTTTTTT. The genes are TRBV27 and TRBJ2-2, with D maybe TRBD2 (5 bases). Per germline, CDR1 MNHEY and CDR2 SMNVEV (reference sequence). The CDR3 has 13 residues. The V and J ends lost 7 bases and 4 bases respectively, with 10 bases between them.